This T cell receptor (beta chain) was sequenced in a study of shared clonotypes between healthy human individuals. Among the donors, all were Caucasian adults who lived in Nashville, Tennessee. Replicate PCRs from sorted subsets contained roughly 190 ng DNA, which is roughly 30,000 T cell genomes. This table comes from immunoSEQ multiplex PCR, and its TCRdb copy is limited to in-frame clones, with some not included. The table lists some 2,400,000 clones, 90% to 97% of them singletons. For this clone: Its antigen remains unknown.

Overall study results and limits: Naive subsets typically showed greater estimated richness than memory subsets. Shared clonotypes: roughly 4.7% naive CD4, around 3.5% naive CD8, roughly 2.2% memory CD4, under 0.5% memory CD8.

Sequenced sample: naive CD4+ T cells sorted from blood. Subset noted: CD45RA+ positively selected. The receptor's source is a man aged 18 to 35 in good health.

Written as DNA, the CDR3 is TGTGCCTGGAGCCAGGGGGGCTCCTTGGACGAGCAGTACTTC. Translated, it gives CAWSQGGSLDEQYF. V usage is TRBV30 and J usage is TRBJ2-7, with D maybe TRBD1 (7 bases). In germline, CDR1 is GTSNPN, CDR2 SVGIG (reference sequence). V was shortened by 3 bases and J by 5 bases, with 17 bases between the two germline ends. The CDR3 is 14 amino acids.